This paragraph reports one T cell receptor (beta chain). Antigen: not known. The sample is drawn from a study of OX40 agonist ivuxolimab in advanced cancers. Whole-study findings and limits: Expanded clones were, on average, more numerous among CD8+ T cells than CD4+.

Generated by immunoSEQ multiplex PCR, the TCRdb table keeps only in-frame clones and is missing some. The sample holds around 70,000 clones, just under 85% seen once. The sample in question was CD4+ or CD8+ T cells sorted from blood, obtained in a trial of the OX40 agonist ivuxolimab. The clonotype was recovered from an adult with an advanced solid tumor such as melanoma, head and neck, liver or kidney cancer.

CDR3 sequence reads: CASSSKVAGAQVNEQFF. The CDR3 DNA follows: TGCGCCAGCAGCTCGAAGGTAGCGGGAGCCCAAGTTAATGAGCAGTTCTTC. V is TRBV5-1 and J is TRBJ2-1; 9 bases are shared with TRBD2. The CDR3 is 17 residues long. Germline trimming cut 3 bases from V and 7 bases from J; bases unmatched to any gene: 14. Germline-derived CDR1 and CDR2 are SGHRS and YFSETQ.